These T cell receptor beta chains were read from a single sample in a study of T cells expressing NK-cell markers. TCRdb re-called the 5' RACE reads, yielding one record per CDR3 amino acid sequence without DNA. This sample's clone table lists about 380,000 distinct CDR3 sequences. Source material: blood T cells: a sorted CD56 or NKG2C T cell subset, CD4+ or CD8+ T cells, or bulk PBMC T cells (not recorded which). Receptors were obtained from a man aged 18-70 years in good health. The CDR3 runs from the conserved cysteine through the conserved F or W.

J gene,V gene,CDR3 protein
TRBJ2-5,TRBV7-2,CASSLGNNQETQYF
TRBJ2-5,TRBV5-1,CASRIFRGKETQYF
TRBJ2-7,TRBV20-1,CSAASLQGSYEQYF
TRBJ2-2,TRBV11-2,CASSLRRDSPTGELFF
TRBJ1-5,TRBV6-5,CASSYNREYQPQHF
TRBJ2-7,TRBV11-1,CASSSATGQGMVPYEQYF
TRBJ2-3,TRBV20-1,CSASPSGGANTQYF
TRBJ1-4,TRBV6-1,CASRSPGPVTNEKLFF
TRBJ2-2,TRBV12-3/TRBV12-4,CASRDSPGDTGELFF
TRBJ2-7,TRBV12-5,CASGSGEGVGEQYF
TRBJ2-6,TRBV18,CASSPAPQSSGANVLTF
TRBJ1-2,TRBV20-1,CSARDSKHYYGYTF
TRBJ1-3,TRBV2,CASTRDRAAGNTIYF
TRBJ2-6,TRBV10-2,CASMTGGSGANVLTF
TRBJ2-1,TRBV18,CASSPSRAGNEQFF
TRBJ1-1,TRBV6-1,CASTTRANTEAFF
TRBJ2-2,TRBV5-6,CASIRRQPHTGELFF
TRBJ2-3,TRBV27,CASTRAGGLDTQYF
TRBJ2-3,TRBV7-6,CASSLLGSEEQYF
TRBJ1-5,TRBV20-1,CSARETGGRLDQPQHF
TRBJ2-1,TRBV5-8,CASSLRVLPNEQFF
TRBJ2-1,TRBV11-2,CASSRNDADEQFF
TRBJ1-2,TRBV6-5,CASSYSYTGTGYGYTF
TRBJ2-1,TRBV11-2,CASSFNRGDNEQFF
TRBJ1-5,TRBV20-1,CSATSRHRGGNQPQHF
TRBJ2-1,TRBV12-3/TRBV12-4,CASSSTADRASPYNEQFF
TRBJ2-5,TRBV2,CASIPTGEGQETQYF
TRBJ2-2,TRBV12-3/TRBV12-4,CASTFFPGSLAGELFF
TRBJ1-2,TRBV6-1,CASSDLSNRSNGYTF
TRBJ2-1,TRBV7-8,CASSTRTSGGTYNEQFF
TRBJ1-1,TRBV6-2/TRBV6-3,CASSYSAALNTEAFF
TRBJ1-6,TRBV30,CAWRDRSPLHF
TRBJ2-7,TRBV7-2,CASSLRLAGSYEQYF
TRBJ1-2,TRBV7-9,CASSHYRTAPSSYGYTF
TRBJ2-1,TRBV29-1,CSILAGGSYNEQFF
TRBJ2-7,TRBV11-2,CASSDRLGQGFHEQYF
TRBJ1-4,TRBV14,CASSQYTSSRQDEKLFF
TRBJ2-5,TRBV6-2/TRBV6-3,CASSFEGAQETQYF
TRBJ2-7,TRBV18,CASSARDRDEQYF
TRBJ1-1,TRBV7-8,CASSSNGAGQGGTEAFF
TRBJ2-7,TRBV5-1,CASSVSTPGYEQYF
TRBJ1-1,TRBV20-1,CSARDRVRMNTEAFF
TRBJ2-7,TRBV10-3,CAIRDRGLFYEQYF
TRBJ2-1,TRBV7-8,CASSLVRAGPTNEQFF
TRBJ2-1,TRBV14,CASSRQGAGNEQFF